The rows below give T cell receptor beta chains drawn from one sample of a study of T cells expressing NK-cell markers. Following a re-call of the 5' RACE reads, TCRdb has one entry per CDR3 protein and lacks DNA. The sample totals 550,000 or so distinct CDR3 sequences; its top ten clones hold approximately 3.6%. The sample taken for sequencing was blood T cells: a sorted CD56 or NKG2C T cell subset, CD4+ or CD8+ T cells, or bulk PBMC T cells (not recorded which). The receptors come from a man between 18 and 35 years old in good health. The CDR3 runs from the conserved cysteine through the conserved F or W. The order of the fields is J gene, CDR3 length, V gene, CDR3 protein.

>TRBJ2-7|16|TRBV6-1
CASSTPGQGTPYEQYF
>TRBJ2-7|17|TRBV5-1
CASSLGLSGGFPYEQYF
>TRBJ2-1|15|TRBV6-2/TRBV6-3
CASSYGRGRVDEQFF
>TRBJ2-3|15|TRBV11-2
CASSPVGFSTDTQYF
>TRBJ2-3|17|TRBV7-9
CASSRALQVIAPDTQYF
>TRBJ2-1|14|TRBV12-3/TRBV12-4
CASSLAPRGSGQFF
>TRBJ2-2|17|TRBV7-9
CASARTGGMYATGELFF
>TRBJ2-1|15|TRBV4-3
CASSQDLTGGREQFF
>TRBJ2-1|16|TRBV10-3
CAISVGGALPYNEQFF
>TRBJ2-1|14|TRBV27
CASTGTIMGNEQFF
>TRBJ2-3|16|TRBV5-6
CASSPGLAGLRDTQYF
>TRBJ1-1|14|TRBV25-1
CASGRDGLNTEAFF
>TRBJ2-2|14|TRBV7-2
CASRAAANTGELFF
>TRBJ2-5|15|TRBV12-3/TRBV12-4
CASGGPIAGLGTQYF
>TRBJ1-1|15|TRBV12-3/TRBV12-4
CASSIQGARSTEAFF
>TRBJ2-7|15|TRBV4-3
CASSQEGTGSYEQYF
>TRBJ2-1|14|TRBV24-1
CATSRTSGQDEQFF
>TRBJ2-3|15|TRBV29-1
CSVDGTRPRADTQYF
>TRBJ2-6|17|TRBV29-1
CSVRTGTGYSGANVLTF
>TRBJ2-1|16|TRBV20-1
CSARFPTSGYYNEQFF
>TRBJ1-4|15|TRBV11-2
CASSSYRGSNEKLFF
>TRBJ2-7|18|TRBV11-2
CASSLRTTLAGGPYEQYF